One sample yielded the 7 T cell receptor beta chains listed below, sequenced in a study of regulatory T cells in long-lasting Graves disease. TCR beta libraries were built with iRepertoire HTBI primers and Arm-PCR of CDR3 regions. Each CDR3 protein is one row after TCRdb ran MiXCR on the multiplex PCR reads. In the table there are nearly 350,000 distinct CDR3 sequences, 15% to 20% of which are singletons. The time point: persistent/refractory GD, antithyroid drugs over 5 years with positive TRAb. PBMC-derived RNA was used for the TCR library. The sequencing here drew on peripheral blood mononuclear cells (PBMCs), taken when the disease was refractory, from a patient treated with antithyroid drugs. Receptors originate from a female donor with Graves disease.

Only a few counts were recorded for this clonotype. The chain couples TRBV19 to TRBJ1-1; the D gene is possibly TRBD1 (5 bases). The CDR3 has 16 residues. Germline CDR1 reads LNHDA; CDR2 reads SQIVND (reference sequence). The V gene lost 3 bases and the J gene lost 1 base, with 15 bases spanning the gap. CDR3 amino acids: CASSIFSRQGNTEAFF. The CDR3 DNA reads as TGTGCCAGTAGTATCTTTAGTCGGCAGGGGAACACTGAAGCTTTCTTT.

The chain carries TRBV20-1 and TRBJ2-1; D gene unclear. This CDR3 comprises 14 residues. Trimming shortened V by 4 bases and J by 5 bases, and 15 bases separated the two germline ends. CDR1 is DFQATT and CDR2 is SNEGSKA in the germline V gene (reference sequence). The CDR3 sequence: CSANNLRVDNEQFF. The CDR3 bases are TGCAGTGCTAACAACCTCCGGGTCGACAATGAGCAGTTCTTC.

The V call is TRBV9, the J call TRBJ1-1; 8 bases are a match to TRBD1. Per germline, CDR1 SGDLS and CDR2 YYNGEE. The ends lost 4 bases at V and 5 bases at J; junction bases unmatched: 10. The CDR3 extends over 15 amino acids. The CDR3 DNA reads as TGTGCCAGCAGCCCAGGAGACAGGGGAGGAACTGAAGCTTTCTTT. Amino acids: CASSPGDRGGTEAFF.

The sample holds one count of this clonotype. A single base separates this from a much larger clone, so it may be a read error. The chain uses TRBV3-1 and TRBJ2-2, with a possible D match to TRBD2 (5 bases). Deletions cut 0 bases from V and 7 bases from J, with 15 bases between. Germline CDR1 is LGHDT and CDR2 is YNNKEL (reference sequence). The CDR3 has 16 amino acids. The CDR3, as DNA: TGTGCCAGCAGCCAAGATTTGGTCCTACGGGGCGGGGAGCTGTTTTTT. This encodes CASSQDLVLRGGELFF.

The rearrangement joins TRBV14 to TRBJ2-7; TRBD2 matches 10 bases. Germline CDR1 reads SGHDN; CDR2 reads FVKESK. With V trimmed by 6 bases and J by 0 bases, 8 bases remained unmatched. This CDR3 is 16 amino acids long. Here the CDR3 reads CASSHLAGGLSYEQYF. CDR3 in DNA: TGTGCCAGCAGTCACTTAGCGGGAGGCCTCTCCTACGAGCAGTACTTC.

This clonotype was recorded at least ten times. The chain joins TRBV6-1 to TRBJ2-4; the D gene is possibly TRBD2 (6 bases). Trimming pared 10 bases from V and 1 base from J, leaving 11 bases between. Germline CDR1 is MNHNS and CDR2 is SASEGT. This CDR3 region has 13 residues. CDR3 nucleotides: TGTGCCACCGGCACTAGCGCCAAAAACATTCAGTACTTC. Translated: CATGTSAKNIQYF.

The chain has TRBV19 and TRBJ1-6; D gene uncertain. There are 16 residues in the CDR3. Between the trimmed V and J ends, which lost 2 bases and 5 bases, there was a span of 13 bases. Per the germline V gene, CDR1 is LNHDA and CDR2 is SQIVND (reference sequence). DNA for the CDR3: TGTGCCAGTAGTATAACGGGCGTGCTGAATAATTCACCCCTCCACTTT. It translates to CASSITGVLNNSPLHF. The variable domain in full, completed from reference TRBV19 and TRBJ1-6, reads DGGITQSPKYLFRKEGQNVTLSCEQNLNHDAMYWYRQDPGQGLRLIYYSQIVNDFQKGDIAEGYSVSREKKESFPLTVTSAQKNPTAFYLCASSITGVLNNSPLHFGNGTRLTVT.